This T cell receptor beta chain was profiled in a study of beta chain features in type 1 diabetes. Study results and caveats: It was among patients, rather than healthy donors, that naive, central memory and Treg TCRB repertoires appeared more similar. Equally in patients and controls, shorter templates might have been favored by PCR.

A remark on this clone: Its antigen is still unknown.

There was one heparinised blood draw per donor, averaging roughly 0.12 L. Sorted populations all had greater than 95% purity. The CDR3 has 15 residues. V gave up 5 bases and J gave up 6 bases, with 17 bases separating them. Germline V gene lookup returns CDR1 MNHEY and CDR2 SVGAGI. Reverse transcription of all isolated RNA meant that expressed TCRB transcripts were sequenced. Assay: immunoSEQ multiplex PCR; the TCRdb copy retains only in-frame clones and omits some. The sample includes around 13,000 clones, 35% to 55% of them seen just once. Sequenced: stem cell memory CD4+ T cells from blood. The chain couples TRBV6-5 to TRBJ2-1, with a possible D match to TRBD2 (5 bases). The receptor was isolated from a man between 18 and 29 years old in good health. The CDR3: CASSPPGGAANEQFF. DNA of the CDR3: TGTGCCAGCAGTCCGCCTGGTGGAGCGGCCAATGAGCAGTTCTTC.